Below are 11 T cell receptor beta chains sequenced from a single sample in a study of blood T cell repertoires in COVID-19. Sequencing used immunoSEQ multiplex PCR; TCRdb keeps in-frame clones, though not all of them. Seen here are about 120,000 clones, roughly 84% observed once, and the top ten hold approximately 3.5%. Sequenced sample: PBMCs or T cells enriched from blood (not recorded which). These receptors all stem from a woman between 25 and 40 years old who had recovered from COVID-19.

This clone was seen at least ten times. The V and J genes are TRBV9 and TRBJ1-2, with D perhaps TRBD1 (6 bases). This CDR3 is 15 amino acids long. Trimming removed 0 bases at V and 1 base at J, with 10 bases between. Germline values: CDR1 SGDLS, CDR2 YYNGEE. The DNA for the CDR3 is TGTGCCAGCAGCGTAGAGGGGGATATTAACTATGGCTACACCTTC. Encoded protein: CASSVEGDINYGYTF. The full variable domain, completed using reference TRBV9 and TRBJ1-2, is DSGVTQTPKHLITATGQRVTLRCSPRSGDLSVYWYQQSLDQGLQFLIQYYNGEERAKGNILERFSAQQFPDLHSELNLSSLELGDSALYFCASSVEGDINYGYTFGSGTRLTVV.

The V call is TRBV5-4, the J call TRBJ2-7, with 8 bases fitting TRBD2. CDR3 length: 14 residues. Germline V gives CDR1 SGHNT, CDR2 YYREEE (reference sequence). V was pared by 1 base and J by 6 bases, with 6 bases of the junction left unmatched. CDR3 in amino acids: CASSLSGSRGEQYF. CDR3 DNA sequence: TGTGCCAGCAGCTTGAGCGGGAGCAGGGGCGAGCAGTACTTC.

The V gene is TRBV30, the J gene TRBJ2-1, with 14 nucleotides matching TRBD2. The J segment lost 8 bases and the V segment lost 1 base, leaving 4 bases of the junction unmatched. Looked up from germline, CDR1 is GTSNPN and CDR2 is SVGIG (reference sequence). The CDR3 covers 15 residues. CDR3 region: CAWSGLAGGGDEQFF. CDR3 in DNA: TGTGCCTGGAGTGGACTAGCGGGAGGGGGCGATGAGCAGTTCTTC.

This chain connects TRBV3-1 (or the pseudogene TRBV3-2) to TRBJ2-1; 7 nucleotides agree with TRBD2. Germline loops: CDR1 LGHDT, CDR2 YNNKEL (reference sequence). The CDR3 spans 15 residues. V shed 3 bases, J shed 6 bases, and the junction held 8 bases outside the gene matches. The CDR3 DNA follows: TGTGCCAGCAGCCAGGACTGGGGGGGGATCAATGAGCAGTTCTTC. The encoded protein is CASSQDWGGINEQFF.

The rearrangement uses TRBV5-4 and TRBJ2-7; the match to TRBD1 covers 12 bases. Trimming removed 4 bases from V and 5 bases from J; junction bases left unmatched: 7. The germline V gene encodes CDR1 SGHNT and CDR2 YYREEE (reference sequence). This CDR3 comprises 15 residues. The CDR3 sequence is CASSPGTGGVHEQYF. The CDR3 nucleotides read TGTGCCAGCAGCCCCGGGACAGGGGGCGTCCACGAGCAGTACTTC. Combining the CDR3 with reference TRBV5-4 and TRBJ2-7 gives the whole variable domain ETGVTQSPTHLIKTRGQQVTLRCSSQSGHNTVSWYQQALGQGPQFIFQYYREEENGRGNFPPRFSGLQFPNYSSELNVNALELDDSALYLCASSPGTGGVHEQYFGPGTRLTVT.

This chain links TRBV2 with TRBJ2-1; the match to TRBD2 covers 11 bases. The J segment lost 3 bases and the V segment lost 7 bases, leaving 8 bases of the junction unmatched. This CDR3 has 16 amino acids. Per the germline V gene, CDR1 is SNHLY and CDR2 is FYNNEI. In DNA, the CDR3 is TGTGCCAGCACCACCGGGACTAGCGGACTCTACAATGAGCAGTTCTTC. Encoded protein: CASTTGTSGLYNEQFF.

The rearrangement joins TRBV7-9 to TRBJ2-3; tentatively, D is TRBD2 (6 bases). The germline V gene has CDR1 SEHNR and CDR2 FQNEAQ (reference sequence). The CDR3 runs 14 residues. V shed 3 bases and J shed 3 bases, with 10 bases lying between them. The CDR3 here is CASSFAGRTDTQYF. CDR3 coding DNA: TGTGCCAGCAGCTTCGCCGGGAGAACAGATACGCAGTATTTT.

The count of this clone is one. This chain joins TRBV7-9 and TRBJ1-5; weak D call: TRBD1 (5 bases). The V end lost 1 base, the J end lost 5 bases, and 6 bases lay between the germline ends. The CDR3 runs 13 residues. CDR1 and CDR2 from the germline V gene are SEHNR and FQNEAQ (reference sequence). The CDR3 bases are TGTGCCAGCAGCTTAGTAGGGGATCAGCCCCAGCATTTT. It translates to CASSLVGDQPQHF. The full variable domain, its missing parts supplied by reference TRBV7-9 and TRBJ1-5, is DTGVSQNPRHKITKRGQNVTFRCDPISEHNRLYWYRQTLGQGPEFLTYFQNEAQLEKSRLLSDRFSAERPKGSFSTLEIQRTEQGDSAMYLCASSLVGDQPQHFGDGTRLSIL.

A single count supports this clone. This sequence joins TRBV28 and TRBJ2-7; TRBD1 agrees at 9 bases. The ends lost 7 bases at V and 1 base at J; junction bases unmatched: 5. This CDR3 has 14 residues. CDR1 MDHEN and CDR2 SYDVKM come from the germline V gene. In DNA, the CDR3 is TGTGCCAGCAAGGGACAGGGCCGGTCCTACGAGCAGTACTTC. Translated, it gives CASKGQGRSYEQYF. Filled out from reference TRBV28 and TRBJ2-7, the complete variable domain reads DVKVTQSSRYLVKRTGEKVFLECVQDMDHENMFWYRQDPGLGLRLIYFSYDVKMKEKGDIPEGYSVSREKKERFSLILESASTNQTSMYLCASKGQGRSYEQYFGPGTRLTVT.

This sequence joins TRBV3-1 (or the pseudogene TRBV3-2) and TRBJ1-6, with 8 bases identical to TRBD1. V trimming: 4 bases; J trimming: 11 bases; junction bases outside the gene matches: 10. CDR1 is LGHDT and CDR2 is YNNKEL in the germline V gene (reference sequence). This CDR3 region has 15 residues. The CDR3 reads CASSPPGQGSTPLHF. DNA of the CDR3: TGTGCCAGCAGCCCCCCCGGACAGGGAAGTACACCCCTCCACTTT.

This rearrangement joins TRBV3-1 (or the pseudogene TRBV3-2) to TRBJ1-1, with 7 nucleotides matching TRBD1. Looked up from germline, CDR1 is LGHDT and CDR2 is YNNKEL (reference sequence). CDR3 length equals 14 residues. After removal of 2 bases from V and 3 bases from J, the junction contained 3 bases not matched to a gene. The CDR3 DNA reads as TGTGCCAGCAGCCAAACAGGGGCGTACACTGAAGCTTTCTTT. It is translated as CASSQTGAYTEAFF.